This T cell receptor beta chain derives from a study of human T cells and chemical hapten exposure. The time point is: patch test 1, 2 weeks after DPC sensitization. The treatment: therapeutic diphenylcyclopropenone sensitization with weekly scalp DPC. Researchers extracted total RNA from unfractionated whole blood. Within the library, unique molecular identifiers were attached to each individual cDNA molecule. Via MiXCR, TCRdb re-called the RACE reads, giving one row per CDR3 protein. The table shows under 150,000 distinct CDR3 sequences, with 12% occurring only once. Trimming removed 2 bases from V and 6 bases from J, with 11 bases in between. Germline assignment: CDR1 SGHVS and CDR2 FNYEAQ. The CDR3 has 15 amino acids.

Specimen: whole blood, collected in connection with sensitization to the hapten diphenylcyclopropenone (DPC). This sequence joins TRBV7-6 and TRBJ1-6, with D unclear. This sequence was found in a woman in her forties or fifties with alopecia areata. Some clones in this sample may be carry-over from other donors' samples. As DNA, the CDR3 is TGTGCCAGCAGCTTATTTGAATCGGGTAATTCACCCCTCCACTTT. This gives the protein CASSLFESGNSPLHF.